Reported below is one T cell receptor (beta chain). The antigen is not known. The V gene's germline CDR1 is MNHEY and CDR2 SVGAGI. This CDR3 spans 14 amino acids. V shed 2 bases, J shed 5 bases, and the junction held 6 bases outside the gene matches. The TCR beta libraries were generated through quantitative 5'-RACE incorporating molecular barcodes. From the 5' RACE reads, TCRdb called clonotypes with MiXCR, one entry per CDR3 protein. Here the sample spans about 800,000 distinct CDR3 sequences, about 10% being singletons. This entry is derived from a study of CD8 T cells in ankylosing spondylitis. Points from the study as a whole: Prior work had noted some motif variants in reactive arthritis blood and synovial fluid. Enrichment of disease-linked clones was reportedly significant in matched ankylosing spondylitis synovial fluid. A motif of under ten highly homologous TCR beta variants was seen as apparently characteristic of ankylosing spondylitis blood. Those disease-linked clones were CD8+; they were also relatively rare in peripheral blood.

This receptor was obtained from a male donor with ankylosing spondylitis. Material: blood, either unsorted or a sorted T cell fraction (not recorded which). The genes are TRBV6-5 and TRBJ2-7; 7 nucleotides agree with TRBD1. In DNA, the CDR3 is TGTGCCAGCAGTTACCCCGGGACAGAGAACGAGCAGTACTTC. Protein: CASSYPGTENEQYF.